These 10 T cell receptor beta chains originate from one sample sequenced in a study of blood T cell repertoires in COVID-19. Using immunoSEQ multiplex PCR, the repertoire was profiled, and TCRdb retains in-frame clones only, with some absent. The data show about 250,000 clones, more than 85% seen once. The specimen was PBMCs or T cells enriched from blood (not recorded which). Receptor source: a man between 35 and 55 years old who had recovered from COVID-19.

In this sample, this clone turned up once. The DNA for the CDR3 is TGTGCCAGCAGTCCCCGACAGGGGGAGCCATACGAGCAGTACTTC. Translated: CASSPRQGEPYEQYF. The chain carries TRBV27 and TRBJ2-7; 9 bases agree with TRBD1. CDR1 is MNHEY and CDR2 is SMNVEV in the germline V gene (reference sequence). J gave up 4 bases and V 5 bases, and 9 bases lay outside the gene matches. The CDR3 length is 15 residues.

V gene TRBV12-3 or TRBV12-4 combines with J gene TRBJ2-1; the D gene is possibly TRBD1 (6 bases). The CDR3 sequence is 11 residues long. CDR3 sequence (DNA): TGTGCTGGGGACACCAACAATGAGCAGTTCTTC. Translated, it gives CAGDTNNEQFF.

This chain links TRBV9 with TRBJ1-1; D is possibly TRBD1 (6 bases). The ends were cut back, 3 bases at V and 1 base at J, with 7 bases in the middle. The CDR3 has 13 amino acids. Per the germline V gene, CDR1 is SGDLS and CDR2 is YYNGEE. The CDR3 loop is CASSGTENTEAFF. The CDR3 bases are TGTGCCAGCAGCGGGACAGAGAACACTGAAGCTTTCTTT.

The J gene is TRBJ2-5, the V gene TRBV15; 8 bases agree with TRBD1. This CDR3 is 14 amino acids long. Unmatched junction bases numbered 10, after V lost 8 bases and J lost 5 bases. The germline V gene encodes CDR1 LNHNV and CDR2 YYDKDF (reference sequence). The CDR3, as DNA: TGTGCCACCGGCTCGGACAGGGAAGCGGAGACCCAGTACTTC. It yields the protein CATGSDREAETQYF. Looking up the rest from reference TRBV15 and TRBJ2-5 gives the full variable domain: DAMVIQNPRYQVTQFGKPVTLSCSQTLNHNVMYWYQQKSSQAPKLLFHYYDKDFNNEADTPDNFQSRRPNTSFCFLDIRSPGLGDTAMYLCATGSDREAETQYFGPGTRLLVL.

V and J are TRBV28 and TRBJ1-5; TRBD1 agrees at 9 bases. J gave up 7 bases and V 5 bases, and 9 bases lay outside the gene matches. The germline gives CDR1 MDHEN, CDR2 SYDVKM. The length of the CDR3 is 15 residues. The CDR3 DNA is TGTGCCAGCAGTCGGGACAGGGACTCTGTCCAGCCCCAGCATTTT. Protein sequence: CASSRDRDSVQPQHF.

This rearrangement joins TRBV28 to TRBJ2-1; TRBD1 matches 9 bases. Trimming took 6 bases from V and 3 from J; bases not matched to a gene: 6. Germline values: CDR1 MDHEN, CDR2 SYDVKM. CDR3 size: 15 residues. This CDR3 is CASREQGAFYNEQFF. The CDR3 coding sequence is TGTGCCAGCAGGGAACAGGGGGCTTTCTACAATGAGCAGTTCTTC. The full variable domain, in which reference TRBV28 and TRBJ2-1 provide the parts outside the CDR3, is DVKVTQSSRYLVKRTGEKVFLECVQDMDHENMFWYRQDPGLGLRLIYFSYDVKMKEKGDIPEGYSVSREKKERFSLILESASTNQTSMYLCASREQGAFYNEQFFGPGTRLTVL.

CDR3 sequence reads: CASSQRGQINTGELFF. The CDR3 DNA is TGTGCCAGCAGCCAGAGAGGACAGATTAACACCGGGGAGCTGTTTTTT. V usage is TRBV4-2 and J usage is TRBJ2-2; weak D call: TRBD1 (6 bases). Germline CDR1 LGHNA, CDR2 YNFKEQ. V lost 3 bases to trimming and J lost 2 bases, with 13 bases between them. The CDR3 sequence is 16 residues long.

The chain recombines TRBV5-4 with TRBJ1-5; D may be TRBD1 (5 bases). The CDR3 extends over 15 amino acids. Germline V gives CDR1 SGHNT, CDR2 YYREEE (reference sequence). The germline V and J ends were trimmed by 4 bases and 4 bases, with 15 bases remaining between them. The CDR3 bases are TGTGCCAGCAGCCGGAGCGGGGGAGGGAATCAGCCCCAGCATTTT. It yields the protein CASSRSGGGNQPQHF.

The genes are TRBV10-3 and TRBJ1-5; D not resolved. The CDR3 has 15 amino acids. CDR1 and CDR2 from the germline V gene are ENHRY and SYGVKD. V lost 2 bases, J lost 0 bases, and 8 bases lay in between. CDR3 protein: CAISESSYSNQPQHF. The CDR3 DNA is TGTGCCATCAGTGAGAGCTCCTATAGCAATCAGCCCCAGCATTTT.

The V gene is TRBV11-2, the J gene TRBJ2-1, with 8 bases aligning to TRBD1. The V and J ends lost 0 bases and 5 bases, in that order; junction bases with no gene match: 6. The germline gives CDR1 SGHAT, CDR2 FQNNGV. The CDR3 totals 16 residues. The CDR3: CASSLEWTGLDNEQFF. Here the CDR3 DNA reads TGTGCCAGCAGCTTAGAATGGACAGGGCTTGACAATGAGCAGTTCTTC.